This T cell receptor (beta chain) was recovered during a study of identical twins. Study-level points and caveats: Where out-of-frame alpha sequences were twin-shared, they showed excess low generation probability.

This clonotype was observed at least ten times. Its specificity is not known. No donor was unhealthy or non-Caucasian. The cDNA had a unique molecular identifier and a template-switch universal primer site. TCRdb re-analysed the 5' RACE reads in MiXCR, keeping a single row per CDR3 protein. The repertoire consists of about 260,000 distinct CDR3 sequences, with 7% occurring once and the leading ten covering around 3.4%. These data are also associated with another study on yellow fever vaccine responses in identical twins. According to that study: Twins' vaccine T cell response reportedly seemed partly convergent, partly personalized.

Sequenced input: memory (CD45RO+) T cells sorted from blood. This receptor was identified in a woman aged 18-30 years in good health.

The CDR3 spells CSATRGGSPNEQFF. The CDR3 DNA is TGCAGTGCCACCCGGGGGGGCTCACCCAATGAGCAGTTCTTC. The chain has TRBV20-1 and TRBJ2-1, with 8 positions matching TRBD2. V lost 6 bases to trimming and J lost 6 bases; unmatched junction nucleotides: 10. Germline V gives CDR1 DFQATT, CDR2 SNEGSKA (reference sequence). This CDR3 has 14 amino acids.